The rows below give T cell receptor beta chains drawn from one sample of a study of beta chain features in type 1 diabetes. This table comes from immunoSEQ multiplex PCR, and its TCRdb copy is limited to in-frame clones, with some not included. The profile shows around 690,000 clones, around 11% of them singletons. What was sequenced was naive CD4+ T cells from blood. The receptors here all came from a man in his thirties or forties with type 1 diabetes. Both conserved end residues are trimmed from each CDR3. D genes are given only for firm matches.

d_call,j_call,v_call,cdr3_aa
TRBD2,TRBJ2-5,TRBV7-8,ASSLPLAGGRETQY
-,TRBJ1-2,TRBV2,ASSERGYDGYT
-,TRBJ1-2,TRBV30,AWSGGERYYGYT
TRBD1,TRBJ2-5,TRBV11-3,ASRRTGGSETQY
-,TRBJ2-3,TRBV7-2,ASSLALPDTQY
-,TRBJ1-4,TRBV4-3,ASSPAHGLSEKLF
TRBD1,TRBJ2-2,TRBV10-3,AISGDRGRAGELF
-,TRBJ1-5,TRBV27,ASSLNGGNQPQH
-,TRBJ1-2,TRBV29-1,SVEVEPYTGYT
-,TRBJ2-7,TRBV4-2,ASSQEEETTLYEQY
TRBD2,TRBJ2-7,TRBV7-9,ASSRRLAGAIEQY
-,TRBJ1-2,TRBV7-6,ASSLGSTAGNYGYT
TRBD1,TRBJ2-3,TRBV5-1,ASSTGQGGTDTQY
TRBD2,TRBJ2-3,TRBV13,ASSLASGGATDTQY
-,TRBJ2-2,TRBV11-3,ASSAQTETTGELF
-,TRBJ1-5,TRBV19,ASSMGRDGQPQH
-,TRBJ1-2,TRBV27,ASSPRPFFNYGYT
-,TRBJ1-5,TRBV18,ASSPRAGSQPQH
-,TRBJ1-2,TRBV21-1,ASSKGLEGLGYT
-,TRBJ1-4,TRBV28,ASTLLGNEKLF
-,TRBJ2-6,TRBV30,AWNGLTSSGANVLT
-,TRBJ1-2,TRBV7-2,ASSLYGASNYGYT
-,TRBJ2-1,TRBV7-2,ASSLVSRRVGEQF
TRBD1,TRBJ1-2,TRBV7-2,ASSAGQGRYGYT